This TCR beta chain was profiled in a study of cytomegalovirus exposure and HLA in healthy donors. The primer mix had 60 Vbeta and 13 Jbeta primers. Produced via immunoSEQ multiplex PCR; TCRdb's table is partial and in-frame only. The sample includes 150,000 to 200,000 clones, around 76% of them seen just once. The clonotype comes from a female donor in good health and CMV-seronegative. The specimen sequenced was PBMCs.

CDR3 sequence reads: CASSYTSGMQYF. The CDR3 nucleotides read TGTGCCAGCAGCTACACTAGCGGGATGCAGTATTTT. The V and J genes are TRBV7-2 and TRBJ2-3, with 10 bases that match TRBD2. The CDR3 consists of 12 residues. J lost 11 bases, V lost 4 bases, and 3 bases had no gene match. Germline CDR1 is SGHTA and CDR2 is FQGNSA.